These 15 T cell receptor beta chains were sequenced from one sample in a study of blood T cell repertoires in COVID-19. Assay: immunoSEQ multiplex PCR; the TCRdb copy retains only in-frame clones and omits some. Among around 11,000 clones listed, about 90% were seen once. The sequenced material came from peripheral blood. These receptors all stem from a human donor in a cohort sampled during active COVID-19.

The rearrangement uses TRBV15 and TRBJ2-5; 9 positions agree with TRBD1. The V gene end was trimmed by 5 bases and the J gene end by 5 bases; junction bases not matched to a gene: 6. CDR1 and CDR2 from the germline V gene are LNHNV and YYDKDF (reference sequence). CDR3 size: 14 residues. The CDR3 nucleotides read TGTGCCACCAGCCTCGGGACAGGGTGGGAGACCCAGTACTTC. It encodes CATSLGTGWETQYF.

This clone has just one count. This sequence joins TRBV27 and TRBJ2-1; possible D gene TRBD1, 6 bases. The CDR3 runs to 18 residues. The germline V gene has CDR1 MNHEY and CDR2 SMNVEV (reference sequence). V lost 0 bases to trimming and J lost 7 bases, with 22 bases between them. CDR3 coding DNA: TGTGCCAGCAGTTTATCGCCCTTTAGGGGGAGAATGCAGAATGAGCAGTTCTTC. This gives the protein CASSLSPFRGRMQNEQFF.

V usage is TRBV9 and J usage is TRBJ2-1; D is unresolved. Germline-derived CDR1 and CDR2 are SGDLS and YYNGEE. The CDR3 is made up of 11 amino acids. V was cut by 3 bases and J by 5 bases, with 3 bases left in between. The CDR3, as DNA: TGTGCCAGCAGCGGTAACAATGAGCAGTTCTTC. Translated, it gives CASSGNNEQFF.

The CDR3 protein is CSVRDREKGQPQHF. The CDR3 DNA reads TGCAGCGTTAGGGACAGGGAGAAAGGTCAGCCCCAGCATTTT. This chain joins TRBV29-1 and TRBJ1-5; 9 bases fit TRBD1. This CDR3 has 14 residues. The trim removed 5 bases at V and 6 bases at J, leaving 8 bases unmatched. Germline CDR1 and CDR2: SQVTM and ANQGSEA.

The rearrangement links TRBV7-9 to TRBJ1-1; a possible D gene is TRBD1 (6 bases). The CDR3 spans 15 residues. Trimming removed 4 bases at V and 3 bases at J, with 15 bases between. Germline CDR1 SEHNR, CDR2 FQNEAQ (reference sequence). Written as DNA, the CDR3 is TGTGCCAGCAGCTCCGATGCGACAGGCTACACTGAAGCTTTCTTT. Translating gives CASSSDATGYTEAFF.

The chain recombines TRBV28 with TRBJ2-3; 9 bases are a match to TRBD2. Unmatched junction bases numbered 4, after V lost 2 bases and J lost 1 base. Germline V gene lookup returns CDR1 MDHEN and CDR2 SYDVKM. This CDR3 has 16 amino acids. As DNA, the CDR3 is TGTGCCAGCAGTTTAAATCGACTAGCGGGCACAGATACGCAGTATTTT. Protein product: CASSLNRLAGTDTQYF.

J is TRBJ2-3 and V is TRBV10-1; no clear D gene. This CDR3 is 15 amino acids long. Germline-derived CDR1 and CDR2 are WNHNN and SYGVQD (reference sequence). V lost 0 bases and J lost 4, with 11 bases in between. The CDR3 here is CASSESRLPPDTQYF. CDR3 sequence (DNA): TGCGCCAGCAGTGAGTCCCGTCTTCCCCCAGATACGCAGTATTTT.

The gene calls are TRBV18 and TRBJ2-3; TRBD2 agrees at 7 bases. The V and J ends lost 0 bases and 6 bases, in that order; junction bases with no gene match: 0. This CDR3 region has 13 residues. Germline V gene sequence: CDR1 KGHSH, CDR2 LQKENI. The CDR3 bases are TGTGCCAGCTCACCACCGGGAGGGGATACGCAGTATTTT. This encodes CASSPPGGDTQYF.

This clone was counted once. The V call is TRBV6-7, the J call TRBJ2-7; 10 bases are a match to TRBD1. TRBV6-7 is an ORF for which the function is uncertain. The CDR3 runs 13 residues. The V and J ends lost 2 bases and 6 bases, in that order; junction bases with no gene match: 1. The CDR3 here is CASSYGTGAEQYF. The CDR3 nucleotides are TGTGCCAGCAGTTACGGGACAGGGGCCGAGCAGTACTTC.

The CDR3 coding sequence is TGCAGCGTTGGGGGTAGCGGGGGATTTCAAGAGACCCAGTACTTC. Protein: CSVGGSGGFQETQYF. This sequence joins TRBV29-1 and TRBJ2-5, with 9 bases lining up with TRBD2. V trimming: 4 bases; J trimming: 2 bases; junction bases outside the gene matches: 8. Germline assignment: CDR1 SQVTM and CDR2 ANQGSEA. The CDR3 contains 15 residues.

This clone was observed once. The V and J genes are TRBV2 and TRBJ1-6; 7 bases agree with TRBD1. The CDR3 spans 15 residues. Germline V CDR1 and CDR2: SNHLY, FYNNEI. The J segment lost 0 bases and the V segment lost 7 bases, leaving 3 bases of the junction unmatched. The CDR3 sequence: CASKTGDSYNSPLHF. DNA of the CDR3: TGTGCCAGCAAAACAGGGGACTCCTATAATTCACCCCTCCACTTT.

The chain employs TRBV9 and TRBJ2-5, with TRBD1 identical over 9 bases. The CDR3 contains 15 residues. The germline gives CDR1 SGDLS, CDR2 YYNGEE. The trim removed 3 bases at V and 5 bases at J, leaving 8 bases unmatched. Here the CDR3 DNA reads TGTGCCAGCAGCGACCACAGGGGGCGAGGGGAGACCCAGTACTTC. Its translation is CASSDHRGRGETQYF.

This chain connects TRBV6-1 to TRBJ2-7, with TRBD1 identical over 10 bases. The CDR3 is 15 residues long. J gave up 3 bases and V 2 bases, and 4 bases lay outside the gene matches. CDR1 MNHNS and CDR2 SASEGT come from the germline V gene. CDR3 residues: CASSEHDRGLYEQYF. The DNA for the CDR3 is TGTGCCAGCAGTGAACATGACAGGGGGCTCTACGAGCAGTACTTC.

The chain carries TRBV19 and TRBJ2-7, with D perhaps TRBD2 (6 bases). Germline CDR1 reads LNHDA; CDR2 reads SQIVND (reference sequence). The V gene lost 1 base and the J gene lost 0 bases, with 7 bases spanning the gap. The CDR3 runs to 14 residues. The CDR3 reads CASSIGRGSYEQYF. CDR3 bases: TGTGCCAGTAGTATAGGGCGGGGCTCCTACGAGCAGTACTTC.

The rearrangement links TRBV21-1 to TRBJ2-7; whether TRBD1, the table's D call, matches the DNA was not checked. TRBV21-1 is a recognized pseudogene. The CDR3 contains 14 residues. The CDR3 is CASSKRDRVDEQYF. DNA for the CDR3: TGTGCCAGCAGCAAAAGGGACAGGGTCGACGAGCAGTACTTC.